The 14 T cell receptor beta chains below all came from one sample that was sequenced in a study of T cell repertoires in cytomegalovirus infection. Each CDR3 protein is one row after TCRdb ran MiXCR on the reads. Among under 600,000 distinct CDR3 sequences listed, 15% to 20% were seen once. What was sequenced was CD8+ T cells from PBMCs. The receptors were sampled from a human donor in good health (CMV status not recorded). Some clones in this sample may be carry-over from other donors' samples.

Many counts were recorded for this clonotype. This chain uses TRBV7-9 with TRBJ1-1; unclear D gene. Trimming took off 3 bases at V and 5 bases at J, with 10 bases between the two ends. Germline CDR1 reads SEHNR; CDR2 reads FQNEAQ (reference sequence). This CDR3 spans 13 amino acids. CDR3 sequence (DNA): TGTGCCAGCAGCTTTCCCGGGTCTACTGAAGCTTTCTTT. Its protein product is CASSFPGSTEAFF. The variable domain in full, completed from reference TRBV7-9 and TRBJ1-1, reads DTGVSQNPRHKITKRGQNVTFRCDPISEHNRLYWYRQTLGQGPEFLTYFQNEAQLEKSRLLSDRFSAERPKGSFSTLEIQRTEQGDSAMYLCASSFPGSTEAFFGQGTRLTVV.

This clonotype showed up many times. The gene calls are TRBV6-1 and TRBJ2-5; D is possibly TRBD2 (7 bases). Germline lookup yields CDR1 MNHNS and CDR2 SASEGT. The V gene lost 1 base and the J gene lost 4 bases, with 19 bases spanning the gap. CDR3 size: 17 residues. CDR3 loop: CASSEGPGVGGRETQYF. The CDR3 DNA reads TGTGCCAGCAGTGAAGGTCCAGGGGTCGGGGGGCGAGAGACCCAGTACTTC.

This clonotype occurred many times. The gene calls are TRBV19 and TRBJ1-6, with D hard to call. This CDR3 is built from 14 residues. The germline gives CDR1 LNHDA, CDR2 SQIVND (reference sequence). Trimming pared 3 bases from V and 4 bases from J, leaving 7 bases between. CDR3: CASSIGQYNSPLHF. In DNA form, the CDR3 reads TGTGCCAGTAGTATCGGGCAGTATAATTCACCCCTCCACTTT.

V gene TRBV29-1 combines with J gene TRBJ2-4, with D perhaps TRBD1 or TRBD2 (6 bases each). The germline V and J ends were trimmed by 0 bases and 9 bases, with 18 bases remaining between them. Germline V gene data show CDR1 as SQVTM and CDR2 as ANQGSEA. The CDR3 has 15 amino acids. The CDR3 loop reads CSVEDLGTRGGIQYF. Written as DNA, the CDR3 is TGCAGCGTTGAAGATCTTGGGACTCGAGGGGGCATTCAGTACTTC.

In this sample, this clonotype turned up many times. The CDR3 sequence is CASSIVPQQPQHF. CDR3 coding DNA: TGTGCCAGTAGTATTGTTCCTCAACAGCCCCAGCATTTT. The chain joins TRBV19 to TRBJ1-5; no reliable D call. Trimming removed 3 bases at V and 7 bases at J, with 10 bases between. The CDR3 extends over 13 amino acids. Germline-derived CDR1 and CDR2 are LNHDA and SQIVND (reference sequence).

This chain uses TRBV27 with TRBJ2-7, with TRBD1 matching over 9 bases. This CDR3 is built from 13 residues. Germline V gene sequence: CDR1 MNHEY, CDR2 SMNVEV (reference sequence). The V and J ends lost 7 bases and 5 bases, in that order; junction bases with no gene match: 6. The DNA of the CDR3 is TGTGCCAGCAAGTCGGACAGGGGAAACGAGCAGTACTTC. This translates into CASKSDRGNEQYF.

The chain recombines TRBV9 with TRBJ2-1; D is ambiguous. The CDR3 totals 15 residues. Germline CDR1 is SGDLS and CDR2 is YYNGEE. Trimming took 3 bases from V and 3 from J, leaving 13 bases between them. CDR3 in DNA: TGTGCCAGCAGCGGCAGCGAGACGATCTACAATGAGCAGTTCTTC. It is translated as CASSGSETIYNEQFF.

In the case of this clonotype: It may be a read error: a sequence one base away is much more abundant. The rearrangement uses TRBV7-9 and TRBJ2-7; TRBD1 aligns across 10 bases. Per the germline V gene, CDR1 is SEHNR and CDR2 is FQNEAQ (reference sequence). This CDR3 is built from 13 residues. CDR3 amino acids: CATGQGSSYDQYF. The CDR3 DNA reads TGTGCCACGGGACAGGGGAGCTCCTACGATCAGTACTTC.

This clonotype occurred a few times. The chain uses TRBV27 and TRBJ2-1; maybe TRBD2 (6 bases). This CDR3 is 16 amino acids long. In germline, CDR1 is MNHEY, CDR2 SMNVEV (reference sequence). The germline V and J ends were trimmed by 0 bases and 4 bases, with 13 bases remaining between them. The CDR3 region is CASSLSVSGLYNEQFF. For the CDR3, the DNA is TGTGCCAGCAGTTTATCCGTTAGCGGACTTTACAATGAGCAGTTCTTC.

This clonotype was picked up many times. The V gene is TRBV7-9, the J gene TRBJ2-7, with 9 nucleotides matching TRBD2. CDR1 and CDR2 from the germline V gene are SEHNR and FQNEAQ (reference sequence). This CDR3 spans 15 amino acids. The ends lost 3 bases at V and 5 bases at J; junction bases unmatched: 8. The CDR3 loop is CASSFSGGGGDEQYF. The CDR3 nucleotides read TGTGCCAGCAGCTTTAGCGGGGGCGGAGGTGACGAGCAGTACTTC.

The chain joins TRBV9 to TRBJ2-3; D not certain. The ends were cut back, 0 bases at V and 0 bases at J, with 11 bases in the middle. The CDR3 has 16 amino acids. Germline-derived CDR1 and CDR2 are SGDLS and YYNGEE. The CDR3 DNA reads TGTGCCAGCAGCGTAGGTGGAGCGCGTAGCACAGATACGCAGTATTTT. The encoded protein is CASSVGGARSTDTQYF.

This clonotype came up many times. The rearrangement links TRBV11-2 to TRBJ1-4; D is uncertain. The V and J ends lost 2 bases and 5 bases respectively, with 12 bases between them. This CDR3 has 15 residues. CDR1 and CDR2 (germline): SGHAT, FQNNGV. CDR3 in amino acids: CASSLWSGQNEKLFF. CDR3 nucleotide sequence: TGTGCCAGCAGCTTATGGTCAGGTCAAAATGAAAAACTGTTTTTT.

This clonotype showed up just a few times. The chain couples TRBV28 to TRBJ1-5, with 8 nucleotides matching TRBD1. This CDR3 has 15 residues. With V trimmed by 5 bases and J by 1 base, 4 bases remained unmatched. CDR1 MDHEN and CDR2 SYDVKM come from the germline V gene. The CDR3 spells CASSLRDRSNQPQHF. CDR3 nucleotide sequence: TGTGCCAGCAGTCTCCGGGACAGGAGCAATCAGCCCCAGCATTTT.

A few counts support this clonotype. This chain uses TRBV19 with TRBJ1-1; D not resolved. Germline CDR1 LNHDA, CDR2 SQIVND (reference sequence). Trimming removed 7 bases from V and 1 base from J, with 10 bases in between. The CDR3 has 13 residues. The CDR3 DNA reads TGTGCCAGTACCACCTGGGGGAACACTGAAGCTTTCTTT. Residues: CASTTWGNTEAFF.